One and the same sample provided the 6 T cell receptor beta chains below, sequenced in a study of blood T cell repertoires in COVID-19. Sequencing used immunoSEQ multiplex PCR; TCRdb keeps in-frame clones, though not all of them. The repertoire holds approximately 94,000 clones, with under 95% as singletons. Sequencing was carried out using peripheral blood. The receptors stem from a woman between 50 and 59 years old in a cohort sampled during active COVID-19.

The chain is built from TRBV5-1 and TRBJ2-6, with TRBD2 identical over 7 bases. The V and J ends lost 5 bases and 0 bases, in that order; junction bases with no gene match: 8. CDR1 and CDR2 (germline): SGHRS, YFSETQ. The CDR3 contains 17 residues. The DNA of the CDR3 is TGCGCCAGCAGTAGGGGACTAACCGACTCTGGGGCCAACGTCCTGACTTTC. As protein: CASSRGLTDSGANVLTF.

The CDR3 here is CASSLAGLTYNEQFF. The CDR3 region has the DNA TGTGCCAGCAGTTTAGCGGGATTAACCTACAATGAGCAGTTCTTC. This sequence joins TRBV6-5 and TRBJ2-1; TRBD2 aligns across 8 bases. The CDR3 runs 15 residues. The germline V gene encodes CDR1 MNHEY and CDR2 SVGAGI. V shed 4 bases and J 2 bases; nucleotides not matched to a gene: 4.

The chain carries TRBV5-4 and TRBJ1-2; perhaps TRBD1 as D (6 bases). Trimming removed 0 bases from V and 7 bases from J, with 19 bases in between. The germline V gene encodes CDR1 SGHNT and CDR2 YYREEE (reference sequence). This CDR3 contains 16 residues. CDR3 coding DNA: TGTGCCAGCAGCTTGGGAGGGGACAATGCCCTATCTGGCTACACCTTC. Protein: CASSLGGDNALSGYTF.

The J gene is TRBJ2-7, the V gene TRBV5-1; 15 nucleotides match TRBD2. The CDR3 loop spans 18 amino acids. Germline CDR1 reads SGHRS; CDR2 reads YFSETQ. V trimming: 8 bases; J trimming: 6 bases; junction bases outside the gene matches: 18. For the CDR3, the DNA is TGCGCCAGTGAGGAGGGACTAGCGGGAGGACTCCTTATACGCGAGCAGTACTTC. Translating it yields CASEEGLAGGLLIREQYF.

The V and J genes are TRBV4-1 and TRBJ2-2; D is possibly TRBD2 (6 bases). The CDR3 is 17 amino acids. Germline CDR1 MGHRA, CDR2 YSYEKL. V was clipped by 4 bases and J by 1 base, with 16 bases between them. The CDR3 DNA follows: TGCGCCAGCAGCCGAAGCTATTACGGGGGGAACACCGGGGAGCTGTTTTTT. It encodes CASSRSYYGGNTGELFF.

This clone turned up a few times. J is TRBJ2-7 and V is TRBV7-6; tentative D call: TRBD2 (6 bases). The CDR3 spans 15 residues. The V end lost 1 base, the J end lost 2 bases, and 12 bases lay between the germline ends. Germline values: CDR1 SGHVS, CDR2 FNYEAQ. The CDR3 protein is CASSLEAAGPYEQYF. Written as DNA, the CDR3 is TGTGCCAGCAGCTTAGAAGCAGCGGGCCCCTACGAGCAGTACTTC.